The 27 T cell receptor beta chains in this list originate from one sample, sequenced in a study of CD4 and CD8 cells across lung adenocarcinoma regions. TCRdb re-called the PCR reads with MiXCR, one entry per CDR3 protein. This table holds more than 3,500 distinct CDR3 sequences, approximately 55% found once. The specimen was CD4+ T cells from the margin of a lung tumor. All receptors derive from a female donor with lung adenocarcinoma. The CD4 and CD8 labels of this study may be unreliable.

This rearrangement joins TRBV6-1 to TRBJ2-3; D unresolved. Trimming removed 8 bases at V and 11 bases at J, with 23 bases between. There are 14 residues in the CDR3. In germline, CDR1 is MNHNS, CDR2 SASEGT. The CDR3 is CASLVMCSKNMQYF. In DNA form, the CDR3 reads TGTGCCAGCTTGGTGATGTGTTCAAAAAATATGCAGTATTTT.

A single count supports this clonotype. The CDR3 region is CASSSGTGRSNEQFF. In DNA form, the CDR3 reads TGTGCCAGCAGTTCCGGGACAGGGCGTAGCAATGAGCAGTTCTTC. The chain joins TRBV27 to TRBJ2-1; 9 nucleotides line up with TRBD1. In germline, CDR1 is MNHEY, CDR2 SMNVEV (reference sequence). The J segment lost 6 bases and the V segment lost 4 bases, leaving 7 bases of the junction unmatched. This CDR3 has 15 residues.

Worth noting for this clonotype: This may stem from a read error, because a much larger clone lies one nucleotide away. This chain uses TRBV27 with TRBJ2-1; D gene uncertain. This CDR3 is built from 12 residues. Trimming cost V 2 bases and J 13 bases, with 12 bases left between them. Per germline, CDR1 MNHEY and CDR2 SMNVEV (reference sequence). For the CDR3, the DNA is TGTGCCAGCAGTTTAATCGGAGAGACCCAGTTCTTC. Its translation is CASSLIGETQFF.

The chain employs TRBV6-1 and TRBJ1-5; 8 bases agree with TRBD1. The junction had 11 bases not matched to a gene; V was cut back by 7 bases and J by 6 bases. The CDR3 has 15 amino acids. Germline assignment: CDR1 MNHNS and CDR2 SASEGT. CDR3 residues: CASTLGQGGSQPQHF. DNA of the CDR3: TGTGCCAGCACCTTAGGACAGGGAGGGAGTCAGCCCCAGCATTTT.

In its sample, this clonotype is medium-sized. The chain couples TRBV6-1 to TRBJ2-1, with 9 bases matching TRBD2. The J call may be faulty, since TRBJ2-7 better matches the DNA end. The CDR3 is 15 residues long. Germline V gene sequence: CDR1 MNHNS, CDR2 SASEGT. CDR3 in DNA: TGTGCCAGCAGTGAAGCCGGTAGCGGGAGCTACGAGCAGTACTTC. Encoded protein: CASSEAGSGSYEQYF.

V is TRBV10-3 and J is TRBJ2-3; D is undetermined. CDR1 and CDR2 from the germline V gene are ENHRY and SYGVKD. The V and J ends lost 2 bases and 1 base respectively, with 4 bases between them. The CDR3 is made up of 13 amino acids. CDR3 region: CAISETGTDTQYF. DNA of the CDR3: TGTGCCATCAGTGAGACTGGCACAGATACGCAGTATTTT.

This clonotype occurred once. The chain joins TRBV10-3 to TRBJ2-1; 7 nucleotides line up with TRBD2. The J call is uncertain, as TRBJ2-5 better fits the DNA end. CDR3 size: 15 residues. Germline CDR1 is ENHRY and CDR2 is SYGVKD. The CDR3 here is CAVGGGGSGEETQYF. DNA for the CDR3: TGTGCCGTGGGTGGGGGGGGGAGCGGGGAAGAGACCCAGTACTTC.

The chain recombines TRBV6-4 with TRBJ2-2; the match to TRBD2 covers 8 bases. CDR3 length: 18 amino acids. Germline trimming cut 4 bases from V and 4 bases from J; bases unmatched to any gene: 14. CDR1 is MRHNA, CDR2 SNTAGT, per germline. Here the CDR3 DNA reads TGTGCCAGCAGTGGCTCTTTCAGCGGGAGTCGGGGCACCGGGGAGCTGTTTTTT. It is translated as CASSGSFSGSRGTGELFF.

This clonotype was picked up one time. V is TRBV6-1 and J is TRBJ2-5; TRBD1 matches 8 bases. Looked up from germline, CDR1 is MNHNS and CDR2 is SASEGT. V shed 5 bases, J shed 5 bases, and the junction held 13 bases outside the gene matches. The CDR3 consists of 16 residues. CDR3 bases: TGTGCCAGCAGTCCACATGGGACAGGAGGAGGGGAGACCCAGTACTTC. The encoded protein is CASSPHGTGGGETQYF.

V gene TRBV6-1 combines with J gene TRBJ1-2; D not certain. V was clipped by 5 bases and J by 2 bases, with 12 bases between them. CDR3 length: 14 amino acids. Germline CDR1 is MNHNS and CDR2 is SASEGT. The CDR3 DNA follows: TGTGCCAGCAGTCGCGGCGCAGTAAACTATGGCTACACCTTC. As protein: CASSRGAVNYGYTF.

The chain carries TRBV3-1 and TRBJ2-5; no clear D. V lost 0 bases and J 1 base, leaving 12 bases between the germline ends. This CDR3 has 16 amino acids. The germline CDR1 and CDR2 sequences are LGHDT and YNNKEL (reference sequence). The CDR3 spells CASSQDYSNFQETQYF. The CDR3 coding sequence is TGTGCCAGCAGCCAAGATTATTCGAACTTCCAAGAGACCCAGTACTTC.

The chain employs TRBV27 and TRBJ2-1, with 7 bases that match TRBD2. The CDR3 sequence is 14 residues long. Losses at the gene ends were 6 bases for V and 1 base for J; bases not matched to a gene: 3. CDR1 and CDR2 (germline): MNHEY, SMNVEV (reference sequence). CDR3 sequence reads: CASRMGGSYNEQFF. In DNA, the CDR3 is TGTGCCAGCAGAATGGGGGGGTCCTACAATGAGCAGTTCTTC.

V usage is TRBV27 and J usage is TRBJ2-5; TRBD2 matches at 12 bases. Germline assignment: CDR1 MNHEY and CDR2 SMNVEV (reference sequence). With V trimmed by 6 bases and J by 2 bases, 10 bases remained unmatched. This CDR3 is built from 17 residues. Here the CDR3 DNA reads TGTGCCAGCAGAAGACTAGCGGGAGATCCCTTACAAGAGACCCAGTACTTC. This encodes CASRRLAGDPLQETQYF.

This clonotype is categorized as medium-sized (0.01 to 0.1%). The chain couples TRBV6-1 to TRBJ1-1, with D perhaps TRBD1 (5 bases). CDR3 length: 13 amino acids. V gave up 6 bases and J gave up 2 bases, with 10 bases separating them. Germline lookup yields CDR1 MNHNS and CDR2 SASEGT. The DNA for the CDR3 is TGTGCCAGCAGGGAGACAGTTAACACTGAAGCTTTCTTT. Amino acids: CASRETVNTEAFF.

The table lists this clonotype with a count of one. The chain recombines TRBV6-1 with TRBJ2-3, with D perhaps given as TRBD1 or TRBD2 (5 bases each). Looked up from germline, CDR1 is MNHNS and CDR2 is SASEGT. V shed 10 bases and J shed 12 bases, with 26 bases lying between them. CDR3 length: 14 amino acids. CDR3 sequence (DNA): TGTGCCACGCGGCAAGGGAGAGCGACAGATATTCAGTATTTT. This codes for CATRQGRATDIQYF.

This clonotype has more than one count but fewer than ten. The J gene is TRBJ2-3, the V gene TRBV15, with D unclear. The germline V gene has CDR1 LNHNV and CDR2 YYDKDF (reference sequence). This CDR3 region has 13 residues. V gave up 2 bases and J gave up 6 bases, with 9 bases separating them. In DNA form, the CDR3 reads TGTGCCACCAGCAGAATCCTAGGTGATACGCAGTATTTT. Translating it yields CATSRILGDTQYF.

The J gene is TRBJ2-5, the V gene TRBV6-1; D is ambiguous. Matching the DNA end better, TRBJ2-7 makes the J call doubtful. CDR1 MNHNS and CDR2 SASEGT come from the germline V gene. The CDR3 totals 11 residues. CDR3 DNA: TGTGCCAGCAGATTGAGTTACGAGCAGTACTTC. Translating it yields CASRLSYEQYF.

This clonotype was counted a single time. This sequence joins TRBV27 and TRBJ2-5; TRBD2 matches at 16 bases. V was clipped by 0 bases and J by 5 bases; unmatched bases: 9. Germline V gene sequence: CDR1 MNHEY, CDR2 SMNVEV (reference sequence). This CDR3 has 19 residues. As DNA, the CDR3 is TGTGCCAGCAGTTTATCGATTGGGACTAGCGGGAGGGCCCGGGAGACCCAGTACTTC. This translates into CASSLSIGTSGRARETQYF.

In this sample, this clonotype is large (0.1 to 1%). The rearrangement uses TRBV6-5 and TRBJ2-4; D possibly matches TRBD1 or TRBD2 (5 bases each). Germline assignment: CDR1 MNHEY and CDR2 SVGAGI. This CDR3 comprises 14 residues. The V and J ends lost 5 bases and 7 bases respectively, with 15 bases between them. Written as DNA, the CDR3 is TGTGCCAGCAGTCCCTCAACGGGGCGGAACATTCAGTACTTC. It is translated as CASSPSTGRNIQYF.

This rearrangement joins TRBV6-1 to TRBJ2-1, with 11 bases aligning to TRBD2. Germline CDR1 MNHNS, CDR2 SASEGT. CDR3 length: 14 residues. The V and J ends lost 5 bases and 5 bases, in that order; junction bases with no gene match: 2. The CDR3 nucleotides read TGTGCCAGCAGTAGACTAGCGGGGAACAATGAGCAGTTCTTC. Encoded protein: CASSRLAGNNEQFF.

This clonotype appeared a few times. The chain uses TRBV12-3 or TRBV12-4 and TRBJ2-1; perhaps TRBD1 as D (6 bases). CDR3 length equals 15 residues. V was cut by 5 bases and J by 10 bases, with 21 bases left in between. The CDR3 here is CASSPFRGLQREQFF. The CDR3 region has the DNA TGTGCCAGCAGTCCCTTCAGGGGCCTCCAGAGGGAGCAGTTCTTC.

This sequence joins TRBV10-2 and TRBJ2-4, with a possible D match to TRBD2 (5 bases). CDR1 and CDR2 from the germline V gene are WSHSY and SAAADI. This CDR3 region has 13 residues. V was pared by 10 bases and J by 13 bases, with 23 bases between. The CDR3 region is CATRLGATNTQYF. DNA for the CDR3: TGCGCCACGCGGCTGGGAGCCACAAACACGCAGTACTTC.

The chain has TRBV6-1 and TRBJ2-3; a weak D match, TRBD1 (6 bases). The CDR3 totals 15 residues. The germline V gene has CDR1 MNHNS and CDR2 SASEGT. V lost 6 bases to trimming and J lost 4 bases, with 17 bases between them. The CDR3 sequence: CASRDDRIKPDTQYF. The CDR3 DNA is TGTGCCAGCAGGGATGACAGGATCAAGCCAGATACGCAGTATTTT.

The chain links TRBV6-1 to TRBJ2-5, with TRBD1 as a possible D gene (6 bases). Germline assignment: CDR1 MNHNS and CDR2 SASEGT. CDR3 length equals 13 residues. With 4 bases removed from V and 11 bases from J, the gap between germline ends came to 17 bases. CDR3 sequence (DNA): TGTGCCAGCAGTGTGGCGGGCAGGGGAGAGCAGTACTTC. Translation: CASSVAGRGEQYF.

As for this clonotype: This may be a read error, as it is one base from a much larger clone. This rearrangement joins TRBV6-1 to TRBJ2-5; TRBD2 might be the D (5 bases). Germline CDR1 reads MNHNS; CDR2 reads SASEGT. This CDR3 region has 14 residues. V lost 6 bases and J lost 7, with 18 bases in between. CDR3 residues: CASRSGDRGRTQYF. The CDR3 DNA reads as TGTGCCAGCAGGTCAGGCGACCGGGGAAGGACCCAGTACTTC.

This chain links TRBV7-2 with TRBJ2-1, with TRBD2 matching 12 bases. The DNA matches TRBJ2-5 better at its end, which makes the J call doubtful. The CDR3 consists of 15 residues. CDR1 is SGHTA, CDR2 FQGNSA, per germline. DNA for the CDR3: TGTGCCAGCAGCGCCGATCTAGCGGGGGGGAAGACCCAGTACTTC. Protein product: CASSADLAGGKTQYF.

In its sample, this clonotype was seen a few times. The chain links TRBV7-3 to TRBJ2-1; perhaps D is TRBD1 or TRBD2 (5 bases each). TRBJ2-7 explains the end of the DNA better; the J call may be wrong. The CDR3 has 16 residues. CDR1 and CDR2 (germline): SGHTA, FQGTGA. The CDR3 nucleotides read TGTGCCAGCAGCTTAATGGGGGTAGCAGGTTGGAATGAGCAGTACTTC. Residues: CASSLMGVAGWNEQYF.